Listed below are T cell receptor beta chains from one sample, sequenced in a study of Graves' ophthalmopathy and Graves' hyperthyroidism. TCRdb recomputed calls from the multiplex PCR reads with MiXCR, one row per CDR3 protein. Altogether under 250,000 distinct CDR3 sequences are present, about 32% being singletons, with the ten largest covering about 9.3%. Sequenced sample: peripheral blood. The receptors were gathered from a man over 45 with Graves' ophthalmopathy. The CDR3 runs from the conserved cysteine through the conserved F or W. A D gene is named only where the DNA matches it firmly. Only some rows state a clone size, as once, few, many or a class for expanded clones.

j_call d_call clone_size v_call cdr3_nt cdr3_aa
TRBJ1-6 - many TRBV6-5 TGTGCCAGCAGTTCCAGACAGGCCTCCCACTCACCCCTCCACTTT CASSSRQASHSPLHF
TRBJ2-7 - - TRBV7-2 TGTGCCAGCAGCTTAAAGGGTTCGACCTACGAGCAGTACTTC CASSLKGSTYEQYF
TRBJ2-6 TRBD1 many TRBV2 TGTGCCAGCAGCGGGACAGGGGGCGAGGCCAACGTCCTGACTTTC CASSGTGGEANVLTF
TRBJ1-1 - medium-sized TRBV7-2 TGTGCCAGCAGCTTAGGACCGATGGGGGAGCCCATGAACACTGAAGCTTTCTTT CASSLGPMGEPMNTEAFF
TRBJ2-5 TRBD1 many TRBV30 TGTGCCTGGAGTGTGGGGACAGGGGGAGGAAAGACCCAGTACTTC CAWSVGTGGGKTQYF
TRBJ2-7 TRBD1 - TRBV6-1 TGTGCCAGCCTCGGACAGGGGGGTCGCGAGCAGTACTTC CASLGQGGREQYF
TRBJ1-6 - many TRBV5-1 TGCGCCAGCAGCCCGTGGACAGATAATTCACCCCTCCACTTT CASSPWTDNSPLHF
TRBJ2-7 - - TRBV5-1 TGCGCCAGCAGCACGGACGGGTTGCGCGAGCAGTACTTC CASSTDGLREQYF
TRBJ1-5 TRBD1 once TRBV19 TGTGCCAGCGGACAGGGACATCAGCCCCAGCATTTT CASGQGHQPQHF
TRBJ2-7 - many TRBV20-1 TGCAGTGCTAGTCCAGACAACGAGCAGTACTTC CSASPDNEQYF
TRBJ1-5 - many TRBV27 TGTGCCAGCAGTTTACGGGGGTTATATCAGCCCCAGCATTTT CASSLRGLYQPQHF
TRBJ1-6 - many TRBV20-1 TGCAGTGCTAGAGACACATACAGGGTGAGGGATTCACCCCTCCACTTT CSARDTYRVRDSPLHF
TRBJ2-2 TRBD2 many TRBV4-2 TGTGCCAGCAGCCAAGCTGGGCGGGAGGGCCGCAGCGGGGAGCTGTTTTTT CASSQAGREGRSGELFF
TRBJ1-3 - many TRBV3-1 TGTGCCAGCAGCCAAGACCGGACAGCCTCTGGAAACACCATATATTTT CASSQDRTASGNTIYF
TRBJ1-1 - - TRBV6-1 TGTGCCAGCAGTGAATACCCGAACACTGAAGCTTTCTTT CASSEYPNTEAFF
TRBJ2-7 TRBD2 many TRBV6-2/TRBV6-3 TGTGCCAGCAGTTACCCCGGACTAGCGGCCCCATTCCCCTACGAGCAGTACTTC CASSYPGLAAPFPYEQYF
TRBJ2-7 TRBD1 many TRBV28 TGTGCCAGCAGTTTTGAGGGGGCGAGAGAGCAGTACTTC CASSFEGAREQYF
TRBJ2-5 - few TRBV15 TGTGCCACCAGCAGCTTGGACCAAGAGACCCAGTACTTC CATSSLDQETQYF
TRBJ1-5 TRBD1 many TRBV27 TGTGCCAGCAGCCGGGACAGGGGGACAGGGCAGCCCCAGCATTTT CASSRDRGTGQPQHF
TRBJ1-1 - many TRBV2 TGTGCCAGCGGAGACGGGGGGGGGACTGAAGCTTTCTTT CASGDGGGTEAFF
TRBJ2-7 - many TRBV28 TGTGCCAGCAGTTTATTGGGGAACGAGCAGTACTTC CASSLLGNEQYF
TRBJ1-1 - - TRBV29-1 TGCAGCGTTGAAGATCGGGGGAAGGACACTGAAGCTTTCTTT CSVEDRGKDTEAFF
TRBJ1-5 TRBD1 many TRBV19 TGTGCCAGTAGTTTAAGGACAGGGACTAGAGGCAATCAGCCCCAGCATTTT CASSLRTGTRGNQPQHF
TRBJ2-7 TRBD1 once TRBV29-1 TGCAGCGTTAAACAGGGGGTTTTCTACGAGCAGTACTTC CSVKQGVFYEQYF
TRBJ2-5 - - TRBV7-3 TGTGCCAGCAGCTTAAATTCCGGGAGAGAGACCCAGTACTTC CASSLNSGRETQYF
TRBJ1-2 - many TRBV30 TGTGCCTGGAGTGGAGGGGGTTACTATGGCTACACCTTC CAWSGGGYYGYTF
TRBJ1-2 TRBD1 - TRBV5-1 TGCGCCAGCAGCGAAGGGACAGTCTGGGGCTATGGCTACACCTTC CASSEGTVWGYGYTF
TRBJ1-2 - many TRBV10-2 TGCGCCAGCAGTTACGGTGAATTGGTTGGCTACACCTTC CASSYGELVGYTF
TRBJ1-1 TRBD1 many TRBV6-2/TRBV6-3 TGTGCCAGCAGTTACGCCCTTGGACAGGGGTTGAACACTGAAGCTTTCTTT CASSYALGQGLNTEAFF
TRBJ2-7 - many TRBV28 TGTGCCAGCAGTTTATATCTAGACTTCGGGTCCTACGAGCAGTACTTC CASSLYLDFGSYEQYF
TRBJ2-7 - many TRBV27 TGTGCCAGCAGTTTAACGTCTTACAGCCGAAACGAGCAGTACTTC CASSLTSYSRNEQYF
TRBJ2-7 - once TRBV5-1 TGCGCCAGCAGCTTGGGTCGGGCCGTGGAGCAGTACTTC CASSLGRAVEQYF
TRBJ2-5 - many TRBV5-1 TGCGCCAGCAGCTTGTATAGCCCCCGGGAGACCCAGTACTTC CASSLYSPRETQYF
TRBJ1-6 TRBD1 many TRBV5-5 TGTGCCAGCAGCGTAACAGGGGAATCACCCCTCCACTTT CASSVTGESPLHF
TRBJ1-5 - - TRBV12-3/TRBV12-4 TGTGCCAGCAGTTTAAACAGGGTCCTTCAGCCCCAGCATTTT CASSLNRVLQPQHF
TRBJ2-7 - many TRBV9 TGTGCCAGCAGCGTAGATCTACGATCCTCCTACGAGCAGTACTTC CASSVDLRSSYEQYF
TRBJ2-7 - many TRBV28 TGTGCCAGCAGTTTTAGGCAGGGATCCTACGAGCAGTACTTC CASSFRQGSYEQYF
TRBJ1-1 - - TRBV6-5 TGTGCCAGCAGTTTAGATGGGGCTGCTTCTGGGTCTTTCTTT CASSLDGAASGSFF
TRBJ1-5 TRBD1 many TRBV19 TGTGCCAGTAGCTCACAGGGGAAGCCCCAGCATTTT CASSSQGKPQHF
TRBJ2-7 - many TRBV20-1 TGCAGTGCTAGAGAAGGAGGGTGGGACGAGCAGTACTTC CSAREGGWDEQYF
TRBJ2-7 - many TRBV12-3/TRBV12-4 TGTGCCAGCAGTTGGGCGAGGGGGGAAGACTACGAGCAGTACTTC CASSWARGEDYEQYF
TRBJ2-2 - many TRBV6-2/TRBV6-3 TGTGCCAGCACCCAGGTCACCGGGGAGCTGTTTTTT CASTQVTGELFF
TRBJ1-2 - few TRBV6-1 TGTGCCAGCAGGAGCAACGGGGCGAACTATGGCTACACCTTC CASRSNGANYGYTF
TRBJ2-5 - many TRBV12-3/TRBV12-4 TGTGCCATCAGACGGGACCAAGAGACCCAGTACTTC CAIRRDQETQYF
TRBJ2-7 - many TRBV12-3/TRBV12-4 TGTGCCAGCAGTTTAACTTTGGACGGCAGCTCCTACGAGCAGTACTTC CASSLTLDGSSYEQYF
TRBJ1-5 TRBD1 many TRBV9 TGTGCCAGCAGCGGAGGCTTCAGGGGGAACAATCAGCCCCAGCATTTT CASSGGFRGNNQPQHF
TRBJ1-2 TRBD1 once TRBV7-8 TGTGCCAGCAGCTACTCCGGGACAGGGAAGGACTATGGCTACACCTTC CASSYSGTGKDYGYTF
TRBJ2-7 - - TRBV7-2 TGTGCCAGCAGCGCCTTAGAGGTGCAGTACTTC CASSALEVQYF
TRBJ2-2 - many TRBV12-3/TRBV12-4 TGTGCCAGCAGTGAAAGGGTTATTGGGACCGGGGAGCTGTTTTTT CASSERVIGTGELFF
TRBJ1-2 - many TRBV4-3 TGCGCCAGCAGCCATCCAGCCGGGGAGCTCTATGGCTACACCTTC CASSHPAGELYGYTF
TRBJ1-1 - many TRBV2 TGTGCCACTGTTGCGAGAGGGATGAACACTGAAGCTTTCTTT CATVARGMNTEAFF
TRBJ1-1 - - TRBV12-3/TRBV12-4 TGTGCCAGCAGTCCGGGGTTGTTCAAAGCTTTCTTT CASSPGLFKAFF
TRBJ2-6 - many TRBV6-2/TRBV6-3 TGTGCCAGCAGTTACTTAACTCAGGAGGTGACTGGGGCCAACGTCCTGACTTTC CASSYLTQEVTGANVLTF
TRBJ2-5 TRBD2 many TRBV6-5 TGTGCCAGCAGTCTGCTCGGCGGGAGGGACCAAGAGACCCAGTACTTC CASSLLGGRDQETQYF
TRBJ1-1 - - TRBV28 TGTGCCAGCAGTCGGGCCTGGGTTGAAGCTTTCTTT CASSRAWVEAFF
TRBJ1-1 TRBD1 many TRBV6-1 TGTGCCAGCAGCTCTTGGACAGGTAACACTGAAGCTTTCTTT CASSSWTGNTEAFF
TRBJ1-4 - many TRBV19 TGTGCCAGTAGTCGGGGCGCAGGGAACGGAAAACTGTTTTTT CASSRGAGNGKLFF
TRBJ2-7 - many TRBV6-1 TGTGCCAGCAGTGAACTGACAGGAAACGAGCAGTACTTC CASSELTGNEQYF
TRBJ2-7 - many TRBV15 TGTGCCACCAGCCCCCGAGCGACGCTCGTCTCCCACGAGCAGTACTTC CATSPRATLVSHEQYF
TRBJ2-7 TRBD2 - TRBV6-5 TGTGCCAGCAGTTACGGTGGGACTAGGGGCGAGCAGTACTTC CASSYGGTRGEQYF